This T cell receptor (beta chain) emerged from a study of lymphopenia after photon versus proton radiotherapy. Looked up from germline, CDR1 is SGHDT and CDR2 is YYEEEE. V was cut by 4 bases and J by 2 bases, with 10 bases left in between. CDR3 length equals 13 residues. Study results and caveats: Only patients who died were analyzed for survival; proton advantage is unproven.

Turning to this clone: What it binds is unknown.

The protocol was immunoSEQ multiplex PCR, while the TCRdb copy is restricted to in-frame clones and leaves out a portion. The data show more than 80,000 clones, 83% seen once. This sample comprised peripheral blood, obtained from a patient treated with proton-based radiotherapy. The source is a man aged 55 to 69 with pancreatic cancer. The J gene is TRBJ2-7, the V gene TRBV5-6; D gene unclear. CDR3 in amino acids: CASSRTGPYEQYF. DNA of the CDR3: TGTGCCAGCAGCCGGACCGGACCCTACGAGCAGTACTTC.